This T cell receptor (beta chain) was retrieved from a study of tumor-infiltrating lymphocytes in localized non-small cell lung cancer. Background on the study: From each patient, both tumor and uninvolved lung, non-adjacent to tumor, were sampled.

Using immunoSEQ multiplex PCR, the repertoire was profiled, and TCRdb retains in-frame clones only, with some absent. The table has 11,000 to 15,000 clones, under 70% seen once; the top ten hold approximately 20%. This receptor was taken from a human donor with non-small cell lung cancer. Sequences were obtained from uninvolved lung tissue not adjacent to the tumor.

The DNA of the CDR3 is TGTGCCAGCAGCTTAACGCGGGGTGTTGGGGAAGCTTTCTTT. It encodes CASSLTRGVGEAFF. J is TRBJ1-1 and V is TRBV7-3; unclear D gene. This CDR3 comprises 14 residues. Germline CDR1 SGHTA, CDR2 FQGTGA. Trimming shortened V by 0 bases and J by 8 bases, and 13 bases separated the two germline ends.